This T cell receptor beta chain derives from a study of T cells expressing NK-cell markers. About the study: Among eight sequenced donors, seven carried HCMV seropositivity while one was seronegative.

TCRdb re-called the 5' RACE reads and gives one entry per CDR3 protein, without DNA. This table holds about 390,000 distinct CDR3 sequences. A note on this clonotype: The antigen remains unidentified.

Study-level results: HCMV specificity of the expanded NKG2C+ T cell clones stayed unclear.

The source material was blood T cells: a sorted CD56 or NKG2C T cell subset, CD4+ or CD8+ T cells, or bulk PBMC T cells (not recorded which). This clonotype was obtained from a woman aged 45-60 years in good health.

The CDR3 loop reads CSPIAGGVGETQYF. The chain joins TRBV20-1 to TRBJ2-5; TCRdb reports TRBD2, a call that lacks DNA to check it against. The germline V gene encodes CDR1 DFQATT and CDR2 SNEGSKA (reference sequence). The length of the CDR3 is 14 residues.